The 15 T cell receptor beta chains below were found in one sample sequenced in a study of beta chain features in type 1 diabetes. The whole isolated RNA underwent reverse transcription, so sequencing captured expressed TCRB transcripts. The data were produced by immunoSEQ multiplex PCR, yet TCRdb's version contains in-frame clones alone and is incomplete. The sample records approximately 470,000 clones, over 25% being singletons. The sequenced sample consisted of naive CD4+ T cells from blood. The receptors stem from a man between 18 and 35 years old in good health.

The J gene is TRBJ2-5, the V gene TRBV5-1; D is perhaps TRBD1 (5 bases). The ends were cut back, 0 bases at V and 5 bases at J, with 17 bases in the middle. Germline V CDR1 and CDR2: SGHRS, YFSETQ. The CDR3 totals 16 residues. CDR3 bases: TGCGCCAGCAGCTTGGGACAGCCCTTAAGGGCGGAGACCCAGTACTTC. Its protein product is CASSLGQPLRAETQYF.

CDR3 DNA sequence: TGTGCCAGCAGCTTGGACAGGTCTGAAAAACTGTTTTTT. It codes for CASSLDRSEKLFF. J is TRBJ1-4 and V is TRBV7-8; 7 bases are shared with TRBD1. The CDR3 spans 13 residues. Per the germline V gene, CDR1 is SGHVS and CDR2 is FQNEAQ. V shed 3 bases and J 7 bases; nucleotides not matched to a gene: 2. Full variable domain (outside the CDR3, taken from reference TRBV7-8 and TRBJ1-4): GAGVSQSPRYKVAKRGQDVALRCDPISGHVSLFWYQQALGQGPEFLTYFQNEAQLDKSGLPSDRFFAERPEGSVSTLKIQRTQQEDSAVYLCASSLDRSEKLFFGSGTQLSVL.

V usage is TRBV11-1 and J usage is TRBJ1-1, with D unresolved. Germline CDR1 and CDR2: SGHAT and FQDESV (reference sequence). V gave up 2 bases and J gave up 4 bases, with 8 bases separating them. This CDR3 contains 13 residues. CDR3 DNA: TGTGCCAGCAGCTTAAGTTCGGCCACTGAAGCTTTCTTT. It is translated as CASSLSSATEAFF.

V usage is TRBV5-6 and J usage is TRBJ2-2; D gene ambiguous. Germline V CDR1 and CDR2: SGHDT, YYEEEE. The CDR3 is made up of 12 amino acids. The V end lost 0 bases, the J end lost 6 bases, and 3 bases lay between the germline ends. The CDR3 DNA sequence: TGTGCCAGCAGCTTGGGAGCCGGGGAGCTGTTTTTT. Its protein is CASSLGAGELFF.

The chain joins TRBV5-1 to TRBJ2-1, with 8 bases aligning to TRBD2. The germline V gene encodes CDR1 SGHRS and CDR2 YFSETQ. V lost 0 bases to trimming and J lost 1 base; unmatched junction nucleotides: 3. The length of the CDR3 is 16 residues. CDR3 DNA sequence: TGCGCCAGCAGCTTGGTTAGCGGGATTTCCTACAATGAGCAGTTCTTC. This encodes CASSLVSGISYNEQFF. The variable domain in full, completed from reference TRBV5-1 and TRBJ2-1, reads KAGVTQTPRYLIKTRGQQVTLSCSPISGHRSVSWYQQTPGQGLQFLFEYFSETQRNKGNFPGRFSGRQFSNSRSEMNVSTLELGDSALYLCASSLVSGISYNEQFFGPGTRLTVL.

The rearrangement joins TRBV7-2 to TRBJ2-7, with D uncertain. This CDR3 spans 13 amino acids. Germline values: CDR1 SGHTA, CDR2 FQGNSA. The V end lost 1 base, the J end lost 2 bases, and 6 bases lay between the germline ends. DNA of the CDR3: TGTGCCAGCAGCTTAGTATACGCCTACGAGCAGTACTTC. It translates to CASSLVYAYEQYF.

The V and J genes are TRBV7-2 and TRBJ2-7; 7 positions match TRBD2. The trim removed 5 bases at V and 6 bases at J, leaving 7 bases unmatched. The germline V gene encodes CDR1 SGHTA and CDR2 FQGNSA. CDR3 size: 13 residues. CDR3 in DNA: TGTGCCAGCAGCAGGGGACTATGGGGCGAGCAGTACTTC. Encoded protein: CASSRGLWGEQYF.

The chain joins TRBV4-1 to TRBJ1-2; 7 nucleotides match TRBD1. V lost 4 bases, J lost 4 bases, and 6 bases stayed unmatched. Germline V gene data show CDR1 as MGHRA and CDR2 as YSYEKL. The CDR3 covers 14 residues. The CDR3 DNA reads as TGCGCCAGCAGCCCGCCACAGGGGAGCTATGGCTACACCTTC. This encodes CASSPPQGSYGYTF.

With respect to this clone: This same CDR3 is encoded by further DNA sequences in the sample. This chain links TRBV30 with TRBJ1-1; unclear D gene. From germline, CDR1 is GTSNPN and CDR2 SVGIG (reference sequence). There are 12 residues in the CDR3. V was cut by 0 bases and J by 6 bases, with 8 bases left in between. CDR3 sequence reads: CAWSVPGPEAFF. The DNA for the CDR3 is TGTGCCTGGAGTGTACCTGGACCTGAAGCTTTCTTT.

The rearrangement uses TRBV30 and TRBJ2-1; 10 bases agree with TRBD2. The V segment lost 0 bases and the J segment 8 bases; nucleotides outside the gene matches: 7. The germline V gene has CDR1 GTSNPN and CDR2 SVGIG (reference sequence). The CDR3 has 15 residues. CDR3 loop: CAWSVSLAGADEQFF. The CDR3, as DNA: TGTGCCTGGAGTGTAAGTCTAGCGGGAGCTGATGAGCAGTTCTTC.

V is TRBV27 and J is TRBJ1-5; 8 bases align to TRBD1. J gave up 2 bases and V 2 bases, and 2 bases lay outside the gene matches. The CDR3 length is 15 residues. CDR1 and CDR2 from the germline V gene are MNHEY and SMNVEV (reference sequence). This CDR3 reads CASSLVQGGNQPQHF. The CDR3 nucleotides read TGTGCCAGCAGTTTAGTACAGGGGGGCAATCAGCCCCAGCATTTT.

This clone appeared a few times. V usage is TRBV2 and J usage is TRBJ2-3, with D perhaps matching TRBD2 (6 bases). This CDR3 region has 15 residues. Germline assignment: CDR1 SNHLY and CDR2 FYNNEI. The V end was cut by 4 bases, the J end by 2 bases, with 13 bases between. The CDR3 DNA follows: TGTGCCAGCAGTGGCCGACTAGTCCACACAGATACGCAGTATTTT. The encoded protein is CASSGRLVHTDTQYF.

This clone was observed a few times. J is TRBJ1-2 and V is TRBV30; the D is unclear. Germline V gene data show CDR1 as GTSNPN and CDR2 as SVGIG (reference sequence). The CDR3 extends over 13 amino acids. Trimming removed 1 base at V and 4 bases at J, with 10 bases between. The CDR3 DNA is TGTGCCTGGAGTGCGGGCAGTTCCTATGGCTACACCTTC. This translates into CAWSAGSSYGYTF.

This chain's CDR3 is CASSPLAGDHEQYF. In DNA form, the CDR3 reads TGTGCCAGCTCACCATTAGCGGGAGATCACGAGCAGTACTTC. This sequence joins TRBV18 and TRBJ2-7, with TRBD2 matching over 9 bases. This CDR3 is 14 amino acids long. The V gene end was trimmed by 2 bases and the J gene end by 5 bases; junction bases not matched to a gene: 4. The V gene's germline CDR1 is KGHSH and CDR2 LQKENI.

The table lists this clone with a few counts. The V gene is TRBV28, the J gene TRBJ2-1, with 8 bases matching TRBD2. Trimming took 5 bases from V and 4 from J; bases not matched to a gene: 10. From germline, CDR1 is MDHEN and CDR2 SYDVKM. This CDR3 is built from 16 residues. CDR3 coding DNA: TGTGCCAGCAGTGCCCGGGGGGGGCGGAGGTACAATGAGCAGTTCTTC. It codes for CASSARGGRRYNEQFF.